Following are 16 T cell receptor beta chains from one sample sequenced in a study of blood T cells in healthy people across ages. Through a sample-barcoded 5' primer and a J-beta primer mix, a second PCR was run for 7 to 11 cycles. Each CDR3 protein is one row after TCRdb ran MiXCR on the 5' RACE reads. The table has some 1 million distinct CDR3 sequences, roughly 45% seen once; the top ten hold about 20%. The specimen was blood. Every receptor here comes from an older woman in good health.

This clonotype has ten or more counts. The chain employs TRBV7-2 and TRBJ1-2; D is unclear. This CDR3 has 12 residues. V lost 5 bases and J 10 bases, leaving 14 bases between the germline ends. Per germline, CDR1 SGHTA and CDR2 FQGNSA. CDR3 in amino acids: CASSPRTVDYTF. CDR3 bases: TGTGCCAGCAGCCCAAGGACGGTGGACTACACCTTC.

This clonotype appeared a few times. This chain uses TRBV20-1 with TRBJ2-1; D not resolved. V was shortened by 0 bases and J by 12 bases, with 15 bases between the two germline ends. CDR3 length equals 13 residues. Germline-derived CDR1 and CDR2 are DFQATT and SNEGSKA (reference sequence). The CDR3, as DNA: TGCAGTGCTAGAGATCCGGCCCCCGGCGTGCAGTTCTTC. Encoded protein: CSARDPAPGVQFF.

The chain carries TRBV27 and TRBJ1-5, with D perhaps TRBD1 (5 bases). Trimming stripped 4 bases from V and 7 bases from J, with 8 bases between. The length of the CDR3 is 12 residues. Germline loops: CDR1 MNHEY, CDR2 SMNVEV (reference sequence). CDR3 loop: CASSSREQPQHF. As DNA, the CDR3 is TGTGCCAGCAGTTCCAGGGAACAGCCCCAGCATTTT.

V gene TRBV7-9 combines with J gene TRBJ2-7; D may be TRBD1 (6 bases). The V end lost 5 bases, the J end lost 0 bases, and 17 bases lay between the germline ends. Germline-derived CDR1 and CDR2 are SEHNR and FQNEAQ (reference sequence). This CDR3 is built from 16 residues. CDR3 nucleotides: TGTGCCAGCAGCGGGAAGGACAGTGAGCTCTCCTACGAGCAGTACTTC. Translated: CASSGKDSELSYEQYF.

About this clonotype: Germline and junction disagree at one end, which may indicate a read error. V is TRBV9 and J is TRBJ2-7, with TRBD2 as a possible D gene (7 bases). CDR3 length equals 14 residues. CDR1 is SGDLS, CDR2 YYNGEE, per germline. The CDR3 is CASSVGGADYEQYF. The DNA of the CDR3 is TGTGCCAGTAGCGTAGGGGGGGCTGACTACGAGCAGTACTTC. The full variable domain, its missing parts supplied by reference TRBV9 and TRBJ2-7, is DSGVTQTPKHLITATGQRVTLRCSPRSGDLSVYWYQQSLDQGLQFLIQYYNGEERAKGNILERFSAQQFPDLHSELNLSSLELGDSALYFCASSVGGADYEQYFGPGTRLTVT.

DNA of the CDR3: TGTGCCAGCAAGGCGGGCACCTACAATGAGCAGTTCTTC. It codes for CASKAGTYNEQFF. V usage is TRBV7-9 and J usage is TRBJ2-1, with a tentative D call TRBD2 (5 bases). The CDR3 extends over 13 amino acids. Germline V gene lookup returns CDR1 SEHNR and CDR2 FQNEAQ (reference sequence). Trimming stripped 7 bases from V and 2 bases from J, with 9 bases between.

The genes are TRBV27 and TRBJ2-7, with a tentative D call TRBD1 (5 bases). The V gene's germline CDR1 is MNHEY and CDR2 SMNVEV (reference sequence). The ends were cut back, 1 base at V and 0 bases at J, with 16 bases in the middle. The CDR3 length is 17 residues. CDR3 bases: TGTGCCAGCAGTTTATATACCCCCCCGACAGACTCCTACGAGCAGTACTTC. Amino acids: CASSLYTPPTDSYEQYF.

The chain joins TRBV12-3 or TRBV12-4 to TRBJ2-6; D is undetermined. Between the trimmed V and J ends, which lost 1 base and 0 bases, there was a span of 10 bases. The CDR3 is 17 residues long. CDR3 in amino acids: CASSLVVGPSGANVLTF. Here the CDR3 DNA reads TGTGCCAGCAGTTTAGTGGTGGGTCCCTCTGGGGCCAACGTCCTGACTTTC.

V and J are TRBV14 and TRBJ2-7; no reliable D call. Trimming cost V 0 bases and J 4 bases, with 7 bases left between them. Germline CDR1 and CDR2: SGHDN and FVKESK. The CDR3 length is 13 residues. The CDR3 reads CASSQEWRYEQYF. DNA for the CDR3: TGTGCCAGCAGCCAAGAATGGCGGTACGAGCAGTACTTC.

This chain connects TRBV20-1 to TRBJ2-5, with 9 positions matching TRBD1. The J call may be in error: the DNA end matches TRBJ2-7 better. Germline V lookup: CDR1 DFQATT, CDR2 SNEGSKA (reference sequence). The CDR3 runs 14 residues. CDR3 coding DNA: TGCAGTGCTAGGCCGGGACAGGGTTACTACGAGCAGTACTTC. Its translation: CSARPGQGYYEQYF.

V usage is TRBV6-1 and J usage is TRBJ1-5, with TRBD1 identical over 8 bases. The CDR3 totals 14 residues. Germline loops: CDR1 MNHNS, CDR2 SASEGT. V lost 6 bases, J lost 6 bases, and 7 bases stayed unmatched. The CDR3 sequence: CASSPDRGVQPQHF. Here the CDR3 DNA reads TGTGCCAGCAGCCCAGACAGGGGTGTTCAGCCCCAGCATTTT.

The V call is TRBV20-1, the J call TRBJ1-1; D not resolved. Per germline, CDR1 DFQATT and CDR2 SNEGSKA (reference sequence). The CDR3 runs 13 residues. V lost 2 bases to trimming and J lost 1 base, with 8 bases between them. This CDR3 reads CSARQTQNTEAFF. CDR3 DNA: TGCAGTGCTAGACAAACTCAGAACACTGAAGCTTTCTTT.

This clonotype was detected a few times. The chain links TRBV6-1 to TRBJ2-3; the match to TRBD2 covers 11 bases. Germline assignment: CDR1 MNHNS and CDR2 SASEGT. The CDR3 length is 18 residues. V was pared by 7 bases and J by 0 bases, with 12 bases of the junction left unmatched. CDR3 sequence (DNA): TGTGCCAGCACCCAGGGCCCGGGACTAGCGGAAAGCACAGATACGCAGTATTTT. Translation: CASTQGPGLAESTDTQYF.

This CDR3 is CASSLRWFSDQETQYF. The DNA of the CDR3 is TGTGCCAGCAGCTTAAGATGGTTTAGCGATCAAGAGACCCAGTACTTC. The chain joins TRBV7-2 to TRBJ2-5; a possible D gene is TRBD2 (5 bases). CDR3 size: 16 residues. Per the germline V gene, CDR1 is SGHTA and CDR2 is FQGNSA. Trimming cost V 2 bases and J 2 bases, with 15 bases left between them.

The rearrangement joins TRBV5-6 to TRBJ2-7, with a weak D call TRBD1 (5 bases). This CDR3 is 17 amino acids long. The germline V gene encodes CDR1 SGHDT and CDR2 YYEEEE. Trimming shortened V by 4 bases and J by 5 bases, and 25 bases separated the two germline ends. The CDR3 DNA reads TGTGCCAGCAGCAACCAAAGGCCCAGGGCGACCATCCACGAGCAGTACTTC. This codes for CASSNQRPRATIHEQYF.

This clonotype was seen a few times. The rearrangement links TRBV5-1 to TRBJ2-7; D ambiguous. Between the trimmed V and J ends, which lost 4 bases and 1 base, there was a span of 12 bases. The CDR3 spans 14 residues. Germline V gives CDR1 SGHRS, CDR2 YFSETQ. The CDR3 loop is CASSTVSTSYEQYF. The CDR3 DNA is TGCGCCAGCAGCACCGTATCAACTTCCTACGAGCAGTACTTC. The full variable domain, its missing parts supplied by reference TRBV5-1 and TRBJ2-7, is KAGVTQTPRYLIKTRGQQVTLSCSPISGHRSVSWYQQTPGQGLQFLFEYFSETQRNKGNFPGRFSGRQFSNSRSEMNVSTLELGDSALYLCASSTVSTSYEQYFGPGTRLTVT.